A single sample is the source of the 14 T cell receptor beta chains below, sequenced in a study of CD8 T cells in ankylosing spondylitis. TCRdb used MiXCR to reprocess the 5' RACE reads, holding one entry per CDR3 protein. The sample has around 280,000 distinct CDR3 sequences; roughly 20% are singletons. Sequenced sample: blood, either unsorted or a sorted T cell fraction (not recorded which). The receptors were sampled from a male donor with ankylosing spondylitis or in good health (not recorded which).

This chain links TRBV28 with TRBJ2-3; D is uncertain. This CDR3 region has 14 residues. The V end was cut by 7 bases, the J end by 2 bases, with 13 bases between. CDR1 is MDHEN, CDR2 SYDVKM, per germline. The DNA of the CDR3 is TGTGCCAGCAAAGGTGGTACGAACACAGATACGCAGTATTTT. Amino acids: CASKGGTNTDTQYF.

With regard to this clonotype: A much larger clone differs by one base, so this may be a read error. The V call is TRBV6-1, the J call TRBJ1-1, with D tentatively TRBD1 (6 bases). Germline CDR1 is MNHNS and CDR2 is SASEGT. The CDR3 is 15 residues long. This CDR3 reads CSSTFVSGGETEAFF. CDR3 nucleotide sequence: TGTTCCAGCACCTTTGTATCGGGGGGCGAGACTGAAGCTTTCTTT.

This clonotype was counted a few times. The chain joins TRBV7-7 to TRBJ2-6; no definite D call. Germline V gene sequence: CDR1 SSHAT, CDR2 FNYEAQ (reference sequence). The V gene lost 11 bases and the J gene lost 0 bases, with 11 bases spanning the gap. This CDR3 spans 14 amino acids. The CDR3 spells CAVGRSSGANVLTF. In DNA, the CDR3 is TGTGCCGTGGGTAGGAGCTCTGGGGCCAACGTCCTGACTTTC. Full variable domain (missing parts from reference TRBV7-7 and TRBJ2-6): GAGVSQSPRYKVTKRGQDVTLRCDPISSHATLYWYQQALGQGPEFLTYFNYEAQPDKSGLPSDRFSAERPEGSISTLTIQRTEQRDSAMYRCAVGRSSGANVLTFGAGSRLTVL.

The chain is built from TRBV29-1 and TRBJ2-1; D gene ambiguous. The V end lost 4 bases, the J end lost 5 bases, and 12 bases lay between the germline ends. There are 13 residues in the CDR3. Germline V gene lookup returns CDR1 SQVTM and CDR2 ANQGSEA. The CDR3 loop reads CSVVFRSDNEQFF. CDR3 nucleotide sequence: TGCAGCGTTGTTTTCAGGTCAGACAATGAGCAGTTCTTC.

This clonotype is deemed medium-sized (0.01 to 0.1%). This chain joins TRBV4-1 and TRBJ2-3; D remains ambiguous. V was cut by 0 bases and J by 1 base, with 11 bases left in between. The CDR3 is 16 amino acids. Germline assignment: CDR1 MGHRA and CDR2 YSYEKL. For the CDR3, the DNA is TGCGCCAGCAGCCAAGATTCCTCCACGGGCACAGATACGCAGTATTTT. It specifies CASSQDSSTGTDTQYF.

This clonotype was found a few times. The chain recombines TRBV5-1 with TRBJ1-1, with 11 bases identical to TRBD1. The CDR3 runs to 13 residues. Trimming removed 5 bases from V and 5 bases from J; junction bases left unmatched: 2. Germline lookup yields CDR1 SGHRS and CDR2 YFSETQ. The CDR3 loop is CASRGQGGTEAFF. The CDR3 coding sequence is TGCGCCAGCAGGGGACAGGGGGGGACTGAAGCTTTCTTT.

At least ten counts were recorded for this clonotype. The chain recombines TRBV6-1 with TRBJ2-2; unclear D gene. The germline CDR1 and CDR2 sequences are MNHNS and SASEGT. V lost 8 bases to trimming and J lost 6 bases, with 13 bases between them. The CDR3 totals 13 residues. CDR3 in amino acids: CASSPGGPGELFF. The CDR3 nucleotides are TGTGCCAGCTCCCCCGGCGGCCCCGGGGAGCTGTTTTTT.

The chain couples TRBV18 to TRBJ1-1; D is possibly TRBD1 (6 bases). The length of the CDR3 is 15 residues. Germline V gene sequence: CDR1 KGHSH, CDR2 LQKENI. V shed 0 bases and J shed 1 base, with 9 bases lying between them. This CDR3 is CASSPPTGPNTEAFF. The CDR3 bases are TGTGCCAGCTCACCACCGACAGGACCGAACACTGAAGCTTTCTTT.

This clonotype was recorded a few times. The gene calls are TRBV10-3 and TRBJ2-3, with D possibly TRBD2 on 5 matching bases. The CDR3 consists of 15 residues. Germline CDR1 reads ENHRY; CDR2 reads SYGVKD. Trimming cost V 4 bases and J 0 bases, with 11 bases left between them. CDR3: CAISVEGTSTDTQYF. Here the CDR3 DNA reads TGTGCCATCAGTGTCGAGGGAACTAGCACAGATACGCAGTATTTT.

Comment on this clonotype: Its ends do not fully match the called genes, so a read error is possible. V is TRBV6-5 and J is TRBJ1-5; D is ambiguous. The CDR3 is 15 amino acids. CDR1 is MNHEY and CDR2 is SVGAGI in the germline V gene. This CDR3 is CASNYTADSNQPQHF. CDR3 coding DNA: TGTGCCAGCAATTACACAGCGGATAGCAATCAGCCCCAGCATTTT.

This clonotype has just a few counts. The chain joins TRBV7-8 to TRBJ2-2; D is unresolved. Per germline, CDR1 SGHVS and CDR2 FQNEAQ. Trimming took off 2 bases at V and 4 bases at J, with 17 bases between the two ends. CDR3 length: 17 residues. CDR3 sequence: CASSLQRLGGRTGELFF. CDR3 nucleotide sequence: TGTGCCAGCAGCTTACAGCGTCTCGGTGGGCGCACCGGGGAGCTGTTTTTT.

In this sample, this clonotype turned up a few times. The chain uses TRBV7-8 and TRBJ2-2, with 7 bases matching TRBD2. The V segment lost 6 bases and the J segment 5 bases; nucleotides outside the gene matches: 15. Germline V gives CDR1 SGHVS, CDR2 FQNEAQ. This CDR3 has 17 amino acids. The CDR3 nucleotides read TGTGCCAGCAGACCCCTTTGGGAGGGCCAATATACCGGGGAGCTGTTTTTT. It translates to CASRPLWEGQYTGELFF.

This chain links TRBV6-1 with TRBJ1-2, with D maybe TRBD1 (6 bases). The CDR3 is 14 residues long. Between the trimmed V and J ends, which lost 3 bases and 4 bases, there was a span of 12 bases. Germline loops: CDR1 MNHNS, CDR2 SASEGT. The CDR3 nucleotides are TGTGCCAGCAGTGACACGACAGGCCTCTATGGCTACACCTTC. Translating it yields CASSDTTGLYGYTF.

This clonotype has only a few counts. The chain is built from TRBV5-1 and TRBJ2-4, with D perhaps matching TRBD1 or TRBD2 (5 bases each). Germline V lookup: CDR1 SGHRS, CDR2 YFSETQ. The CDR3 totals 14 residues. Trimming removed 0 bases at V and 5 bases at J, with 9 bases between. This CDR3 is CASSLGDGQNIQYF. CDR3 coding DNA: TGCGCCAGCAGCTTGGGGGACGGCCAAAACATTCAGTACTTC.